A single sample gave rise to the 2 T cell receptor beta chains below, sequenced in a study of T cells in Graves' hyperthyroidism and ophthalmopathy. RNA transcripts yielded amplified TCR beta CDR3 regions. The TCR CDR3 was amplified in a first-round RT-PCR using the HTBI primer set. TCRdb reanalysed the multiplex PCR reads using MiXCR and keeps one entry per CDR3 protein. The repertoire includes 450,000 to 650,000 distinct CDR3 sequences, about a sixth of them detected once, and approximately 16% sits in the top ten. The source material was blood. Every receptor here comes from a woman under 30 with Graves' ophthalmopathy.

Many counts were recorded for this clonotype. V is TRBV7-3 and J is TRBJ2-1; D remains unclear. The CDR3 runs to 17 residues. Trimming cost V 5 bases and J 9 bases, with 26 bases left between them. CDR1 and CDR2 from the germline V gene are SGHTA and FQGTGA. This CDR3 is CASSPWRSRPPHSEQFF. CDR3 coding DNA: TGTGCCAGCAGCCCCTGGCGGTCTAGGCCGCCTCACTCTGAGCAGTTCTTC.

The chain joins TRBV29-1 to TRBJ2-1; D call uncertain. The CDR3 has 12 amino acids. Germline-derived CDR1 and CDR2 are SQVTM and ANQGSEA. V was trimmed by 8 bases and J by 9 bases, leaving 17 bases between them. The CDR3 DNA is TGCAGCCTCTTAACAGTCGACACTGAGCAGTTCTTC. Protein sequence: CSLLTVDTEQFF.